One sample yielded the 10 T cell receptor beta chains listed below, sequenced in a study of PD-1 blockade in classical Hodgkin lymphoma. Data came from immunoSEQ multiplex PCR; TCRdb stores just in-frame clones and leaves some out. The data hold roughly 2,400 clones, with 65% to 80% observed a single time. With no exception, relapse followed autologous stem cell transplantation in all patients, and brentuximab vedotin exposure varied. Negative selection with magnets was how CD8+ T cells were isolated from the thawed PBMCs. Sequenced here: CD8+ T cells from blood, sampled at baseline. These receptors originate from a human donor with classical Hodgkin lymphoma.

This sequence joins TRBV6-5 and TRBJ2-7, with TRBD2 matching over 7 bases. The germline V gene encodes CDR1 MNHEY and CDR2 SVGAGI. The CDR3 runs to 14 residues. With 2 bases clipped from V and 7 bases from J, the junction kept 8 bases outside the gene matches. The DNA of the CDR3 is TGTGCCAGCAGTTACGGACTAGTAGACGTGGAGCAGTACTTC. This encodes CASSYGLVDVEQYF.

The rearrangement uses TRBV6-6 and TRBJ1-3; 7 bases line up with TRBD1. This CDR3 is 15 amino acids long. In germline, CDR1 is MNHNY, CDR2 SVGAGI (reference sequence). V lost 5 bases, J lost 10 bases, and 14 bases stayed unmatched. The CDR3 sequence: CASSPGTTGWRTIYF. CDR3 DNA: TGTGCCAGCAGTCCTGGAACGACAGGGTGGAGGACCATATATTTT.

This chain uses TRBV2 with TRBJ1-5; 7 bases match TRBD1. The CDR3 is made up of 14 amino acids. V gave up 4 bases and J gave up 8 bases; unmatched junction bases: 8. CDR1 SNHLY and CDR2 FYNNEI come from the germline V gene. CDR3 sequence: CASSASDRLEPQHF. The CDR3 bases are TGTGCCAGCAGTGCTTCGGACAGGTTAGAGCCCCAGCATTTT.

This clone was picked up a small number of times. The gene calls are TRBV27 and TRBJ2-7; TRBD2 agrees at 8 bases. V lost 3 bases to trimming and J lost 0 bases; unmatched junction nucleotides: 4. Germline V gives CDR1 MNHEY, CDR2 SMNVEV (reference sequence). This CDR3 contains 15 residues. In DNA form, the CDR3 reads TGTGCCAGCAGTTTGGCGGGGGGTAGCTCCTACGAGCAGTACGTC. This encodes CASSLAGGSSYEQYV.

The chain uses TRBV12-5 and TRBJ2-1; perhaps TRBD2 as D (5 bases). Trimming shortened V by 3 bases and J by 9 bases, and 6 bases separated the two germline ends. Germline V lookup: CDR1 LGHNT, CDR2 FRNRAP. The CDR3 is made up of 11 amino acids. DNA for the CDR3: TGTGCTAGTGGTTTAGGGAGTGAGCAGTTCTTC. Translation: CASGLGSEQFF.

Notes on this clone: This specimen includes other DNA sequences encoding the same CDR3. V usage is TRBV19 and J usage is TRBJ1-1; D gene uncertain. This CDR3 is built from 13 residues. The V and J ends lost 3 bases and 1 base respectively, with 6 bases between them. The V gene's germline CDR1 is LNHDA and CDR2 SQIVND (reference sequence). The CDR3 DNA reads TGTGCCAGTAGTATTACAGCGAACACTGAAGCTTTCTTT. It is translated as CASSITANTEAFF.

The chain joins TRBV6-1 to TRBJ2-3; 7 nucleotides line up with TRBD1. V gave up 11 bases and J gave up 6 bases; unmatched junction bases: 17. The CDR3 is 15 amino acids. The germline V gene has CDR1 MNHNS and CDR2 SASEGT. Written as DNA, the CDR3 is TGTGCCTCCACGACCGGGACAGCACCTCCGGATACGCAGTATTTT. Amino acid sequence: CASTTGTAPPDTQYF.

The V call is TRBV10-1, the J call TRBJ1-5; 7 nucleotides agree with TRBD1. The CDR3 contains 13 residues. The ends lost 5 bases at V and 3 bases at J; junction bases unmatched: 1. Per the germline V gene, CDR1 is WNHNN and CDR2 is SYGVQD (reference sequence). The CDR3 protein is CASSTGVNQPQHF. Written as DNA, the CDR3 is TGCGCCAGCAGTACAGGGGTCAATCAGCCCCAGCATTTT.

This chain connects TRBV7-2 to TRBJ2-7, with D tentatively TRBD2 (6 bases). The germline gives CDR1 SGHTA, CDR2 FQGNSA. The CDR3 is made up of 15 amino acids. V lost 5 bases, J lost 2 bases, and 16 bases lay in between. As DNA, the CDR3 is TGTGCCAGCAGCCTACTAGGAGGGGCGACCTACGAGCAGTACTTC. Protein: CASSLLGGATYEQYF. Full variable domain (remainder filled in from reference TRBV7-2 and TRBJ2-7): GAGVSQSPSNKVTEKGKDVELRCDPISGHTALYWYRQSLGQGLEFLIYFQGNSAPDKSGLPSDRFSAERTGGSVSTLTIQRTQQEDSAVYLCASSLLGGATYEQYFGPGTRLTVT.

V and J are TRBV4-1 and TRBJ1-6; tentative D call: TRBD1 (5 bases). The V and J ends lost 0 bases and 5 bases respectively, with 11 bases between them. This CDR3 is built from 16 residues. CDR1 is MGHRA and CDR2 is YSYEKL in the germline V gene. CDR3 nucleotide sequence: TGCGCCAGCAGCCAAGATACCGAGACAGATAATTCACCCCTCCACTTT. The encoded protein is CASSQDTETDNSPLHF.